This T cell receptor (beta chain) was captured by sequencing in a study of early T cells in non-severe SARS-CoV-2 infection. Study in general: RNA in bulk from unsorted whole blood was sequenced, and chains were unpaired.

This CDR3 region has 14 residues. V lost 1 base, J lost 6 bases, and 12 bases lay in between. As part of library construction, unique molecular identifiers were attached to individual cDNA molecules. TCRdb reprocessed the 5' RACE reads with MiXCR, giving one entry per CDR3 protein. Of about 100,000 distinct CDR3 sequences in the sample, around 13% were seen once. Whole-study findings and limits: VDJdb matches were skewed toward anti-spike CD8 T cell responses.

Regarding this clonotype: Its antigen is undetermined.

The sequenced sample consisted of whole blood. The clonotype was recovered from an adult who was a healthcare worker with PCR-confirmed SARS-CoV-2 infection or an uninfected control (not recorded which). V is TRBV12-3 or TRBV12-4 and J is TRBJ1-2; a possible D gene is TRBD1 (5 bases). The CDR3 sequence: CASSLGTPRNGYTF. In DNA form, the CDR3 reads TGTGCCAGCAGTTTAGGGACACCTAGGAATGGCTACACCTTC.